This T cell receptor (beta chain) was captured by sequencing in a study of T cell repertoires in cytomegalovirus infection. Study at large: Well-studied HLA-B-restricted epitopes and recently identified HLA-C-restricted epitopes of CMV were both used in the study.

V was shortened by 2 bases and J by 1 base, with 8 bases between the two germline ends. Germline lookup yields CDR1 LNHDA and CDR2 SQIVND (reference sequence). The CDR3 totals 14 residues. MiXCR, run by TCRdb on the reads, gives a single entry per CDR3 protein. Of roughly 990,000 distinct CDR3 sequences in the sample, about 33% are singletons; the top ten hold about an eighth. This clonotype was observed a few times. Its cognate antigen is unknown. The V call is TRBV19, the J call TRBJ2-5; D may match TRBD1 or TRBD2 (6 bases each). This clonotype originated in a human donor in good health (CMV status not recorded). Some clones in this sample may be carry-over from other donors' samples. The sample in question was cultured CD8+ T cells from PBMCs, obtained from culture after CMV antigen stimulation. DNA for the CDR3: TGTGCCAGTAGTATAAGGGGGGCCCAAGAGACCCAGTACTTC. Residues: CASSIRGAQETQYF.